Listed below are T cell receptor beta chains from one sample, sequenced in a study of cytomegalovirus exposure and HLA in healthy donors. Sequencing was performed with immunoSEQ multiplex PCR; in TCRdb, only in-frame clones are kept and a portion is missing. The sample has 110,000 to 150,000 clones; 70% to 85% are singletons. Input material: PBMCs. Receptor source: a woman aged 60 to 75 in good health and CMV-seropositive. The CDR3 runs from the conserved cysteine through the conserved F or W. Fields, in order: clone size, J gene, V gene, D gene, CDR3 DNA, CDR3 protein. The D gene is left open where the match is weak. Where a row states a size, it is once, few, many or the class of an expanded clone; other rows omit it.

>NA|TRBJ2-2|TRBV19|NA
TGTGCCAGTAGTATGGGGCTCACCGGGGAGCTGTTTTTT
CASSMGLTGELFF
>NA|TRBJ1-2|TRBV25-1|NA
TGTGCCAGCAGTGGGGCATACTATGGCTACACCTTC
CASSGAYYGYTF
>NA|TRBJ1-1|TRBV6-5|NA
TGTGCCAGCAGGCGGGGATGGAACACTGAAGCTTTCTTT
CASRRGWNTEAFF
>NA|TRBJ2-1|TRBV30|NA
TGTGCCTGGAGTGTAAGACTAGGTGGGGACAATGAGCAGTTCTTC
CAWSVRLGGDNEQFF
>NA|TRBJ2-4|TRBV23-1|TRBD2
TGCGCCAGCAGTCAGGAGACTAGCGGGAGGGCCTCGGTTCCGCCTCTAGCCAAAAACATTCAGTACTTC
CASSQETSGRASVPPLAKNIQYF
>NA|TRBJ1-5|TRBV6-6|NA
TGTGCCAGCAGTTTCCACCAGGGATTGGATCAGCCCCAGCATTTT
CASSFHQGLDQPQHF
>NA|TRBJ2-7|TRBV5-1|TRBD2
TGCGCCAGCAGCTTGGCCGGGGAGGGTGTGGGAGGCTACGAGCAGTACTTC
CASSLAGEGVGGYEQYF
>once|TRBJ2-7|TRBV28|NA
TGTGCCAGCAGTTGGTCCCCCTACGAGCAGTACTTC
CASSWSPYEQYF
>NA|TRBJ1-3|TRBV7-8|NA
TGTGCCAGCAGCGCCCGCGGTTACTCTGGAAACACCATATATTTT
CASSARGYSGNTIYF
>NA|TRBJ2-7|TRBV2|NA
TGTGCCAGCAGTGATCTGGGGCGCCGCTCCTACGAGCAGTACTTC
CASSDLGRRSYEQYF
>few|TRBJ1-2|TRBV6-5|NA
TGTGCCAGCAGACCCGCGGGGGCAAACTATGGCTACACCTTC
CASRPAGANYGYTF
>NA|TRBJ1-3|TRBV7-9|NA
TGTGCCAGCAGCCTAGAGACAGGTGGAGGAAACACCATATATTTT
CASSLETGGGNTIYF
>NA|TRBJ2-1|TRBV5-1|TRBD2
TGCGCCAGCAGCTTGGAGGCGGGAGGTTATGAGCAGTTCTTC
CASSLEAGGYEQFF
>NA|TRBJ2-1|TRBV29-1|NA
TGCAGCGTGGCCCCGGGTCCGAGCTCCTACAATGAGCAGTTCTTC
CSVAPGPSSYNEQFF
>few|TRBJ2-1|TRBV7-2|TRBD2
TGTGCCAGCAGCTCCCGACTACTGACTAGCGGTTACAATGAGCAGTTCTTC
CASSSRLLTSGYNEQFF
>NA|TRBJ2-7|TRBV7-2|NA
TGTGCCAGCAGCTTAGCGGCCACCCTCTACGAGCAGTACTTC
CASSLAATLYEQYF
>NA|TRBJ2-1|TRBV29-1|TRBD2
TGCAGCGTTGAAGACCCGACTAGCGGGGCCTCCCTCTCCTACAATGAGCAGTTCTTC
CSVEDPTSGASLSYNEQFF
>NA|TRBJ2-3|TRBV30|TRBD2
TGTGCCTGGTCAACAAGCGGGAGGGGGATCGGAGATACGCAGTATTTT
CAWSTSGRGIGDTQYF
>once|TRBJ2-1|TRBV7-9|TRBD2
TGTGCCAGCAGCCCCCTCGCTAGCGGGAGTAATGAGCAGTTCTTC
CASSPLASGSNEQFF
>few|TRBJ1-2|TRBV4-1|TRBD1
TGCGCCAGCAGCCAAGAACCGGCAGGGGGGAGCTATGGCTACACCTTC
CASSQEPAGGSYGYTF
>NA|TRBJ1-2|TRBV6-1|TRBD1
TGTGCCAGCGGACAGGGTCCCCTTTATGGCTACACCTTC
CASGQGPLYGYTF
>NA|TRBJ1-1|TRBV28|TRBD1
TGTGCCAGCAGTTCCTACAGGGGAGGATGGGCCACTGAAGCTTTCTTT
CASSSYRGGWATEAFF
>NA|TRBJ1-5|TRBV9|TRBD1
TGTGCCAGCAGCGCTACAGGGGGCGGGCAGCCCCAGCATTTT
CASSATGGGQPQHF
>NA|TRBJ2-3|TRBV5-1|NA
TGCGCCAGCAGCTGGACTAACCCCACAGATACGCAGTATTTT
CASSWTNPTDTQYF
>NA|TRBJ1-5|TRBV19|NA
TGTGCCAGTAGTCTAATGGGAGGGAATCAGCCCCAGCATTTT
CASSLMGGNQPQHF
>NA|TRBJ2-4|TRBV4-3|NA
TGCGCCAGCAGCCAAGATGTTACTGAGATTCAGTACTTC
CASSQDVTEIQYF
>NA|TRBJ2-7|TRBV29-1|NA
TGCAGCGTTGTACTAACTGGGTACGAGCAGTACTTC
CSVVLTGYEQYF
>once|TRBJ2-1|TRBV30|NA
TGTGCCTGGAGTCCAAGGGGGGGCCTCAATGAGCAGTTCTTC
CAWSPRGGLNEQFF
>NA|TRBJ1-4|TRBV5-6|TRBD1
TGTGCCAGCAGCTTGTCCGGGACAGGGGCCGAAAAACTGTTTTTT
CASSLSGTGAEKLFF
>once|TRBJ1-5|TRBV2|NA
TGTGCCAGCAGTTCAGGGTTGTCCAATCAGCCCCAGCATTTT
CASSSGLSNQPQHF
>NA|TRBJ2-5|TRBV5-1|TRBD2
TGCGCCAGCAGCTGGGGGGGGGAAGAGACCCAGTACTTC
CASSWGGEETQYF
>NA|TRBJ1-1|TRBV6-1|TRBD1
TGTGCCAGCGGGACAGGGCAGAGGACTGAAGCTTTCTTT
CASGTGQRTEAFF
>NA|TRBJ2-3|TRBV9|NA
TGTGCCAGCAGCCCACAGGGTTCTCGCACAGATACGCAGTATTTT
CASSPQGSRTDTQYF
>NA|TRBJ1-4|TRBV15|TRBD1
TGTGCCACCAGCAGCCTCCGGACAGGGGGGGATGAAAAACTGTTTTTT
CATSSLRTGGDEKLFF
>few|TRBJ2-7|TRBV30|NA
TGTGCCTGGAGTCCGAAGAGGCCCGTTTCCTACGAGCAGTACTTC
CAWSPKRPVSYEQYF
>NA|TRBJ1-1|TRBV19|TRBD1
TGTGCCAGTAGTCCGGGACAGGGGGGAACTGAAGCTTTCTTT
CASSPGQGGTEAFF
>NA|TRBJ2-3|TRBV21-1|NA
TGTGCCAGCAGCGCCTCGGGACTAGCGGGTTCCCGGCCAACGGCAGATACGCAGTATTTT
CASSASGLAGSRPTADTQYF
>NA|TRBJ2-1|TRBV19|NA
TGTGCCAGTAGTAGATTTAGCGGAGGGGCCTACAATGAGCAGTTCTTC
CASSRFSGGAYNEQFF
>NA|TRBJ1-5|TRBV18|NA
TGTGCCAGCTCACCGACAGATAGCAATCAGCCCCAGCATTTT
CASSPTDSNQPQHF
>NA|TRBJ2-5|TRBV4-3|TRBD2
TGCGCCAGCAGCCTAGCGGGAGGGCCGAGAGAGACCCAGTACTTC
CASSLAGGPRETQYF
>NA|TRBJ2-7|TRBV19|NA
TGTGCCAGTAGTATGCTACAGGGACCTTCCTACGAGCAGTACTTC
CASSMLQGPSYEQYF
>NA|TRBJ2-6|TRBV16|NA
TGTGCCAGCAGCCTCCAGGCTGGGGCCAACGTCCTGACTTTC
CASSLQAGANVLTF
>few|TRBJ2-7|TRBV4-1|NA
TGCGCCAGCAGCCAACCTGACCGGGACTTAGGCTACGAGCAGTACTTC
CASSQPDRDLGYEQYF